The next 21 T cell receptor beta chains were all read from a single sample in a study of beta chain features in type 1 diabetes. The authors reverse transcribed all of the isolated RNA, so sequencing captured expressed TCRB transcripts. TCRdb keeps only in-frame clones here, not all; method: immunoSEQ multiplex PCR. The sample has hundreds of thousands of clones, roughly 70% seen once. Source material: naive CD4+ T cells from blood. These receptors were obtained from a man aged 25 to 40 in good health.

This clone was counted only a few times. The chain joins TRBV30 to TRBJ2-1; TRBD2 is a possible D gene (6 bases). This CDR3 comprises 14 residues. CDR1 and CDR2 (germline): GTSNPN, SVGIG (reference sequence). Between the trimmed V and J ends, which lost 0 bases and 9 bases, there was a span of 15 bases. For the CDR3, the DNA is TGTGCCTGGAGTGTACGTCAGGGAGGAGGTGAGCAGTTCTTC. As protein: CAWSVRQGGGEQFF.

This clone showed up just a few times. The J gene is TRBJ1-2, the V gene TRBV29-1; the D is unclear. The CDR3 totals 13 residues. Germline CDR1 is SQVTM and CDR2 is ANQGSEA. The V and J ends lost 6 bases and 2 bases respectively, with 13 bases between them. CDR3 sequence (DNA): TGCAGCGTCCAAGAGAGATTAAACTATGGCTACACCTTC. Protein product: CSVQERLNYGYTF.

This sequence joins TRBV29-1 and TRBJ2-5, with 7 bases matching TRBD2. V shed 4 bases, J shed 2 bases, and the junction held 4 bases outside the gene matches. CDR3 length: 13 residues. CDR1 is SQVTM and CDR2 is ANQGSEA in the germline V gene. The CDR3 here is CSVVTSLQETQYF. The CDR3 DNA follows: TGCAGCGTTGTGACTAGCCTGCAAGAGACCCAGTACTTC.

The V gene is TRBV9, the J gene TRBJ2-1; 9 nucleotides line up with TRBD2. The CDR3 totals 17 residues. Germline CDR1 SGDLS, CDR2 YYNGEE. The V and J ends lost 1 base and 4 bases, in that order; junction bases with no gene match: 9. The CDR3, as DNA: TGTGCCAGCAGCGTACCCGAGGAGAGCGGGAGGTACAATGAGCAGTTCTTC. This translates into CASSVPEESGRYNEQFF.

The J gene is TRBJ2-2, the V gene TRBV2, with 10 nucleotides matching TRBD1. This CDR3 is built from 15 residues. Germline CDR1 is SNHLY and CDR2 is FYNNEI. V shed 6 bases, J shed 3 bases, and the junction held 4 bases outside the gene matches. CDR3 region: CASSDDRGHTGELFF. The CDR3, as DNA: TGTGCCAGCAGCGATGACAGGGGGCACACCGGGGAGCTGTTTTTT.

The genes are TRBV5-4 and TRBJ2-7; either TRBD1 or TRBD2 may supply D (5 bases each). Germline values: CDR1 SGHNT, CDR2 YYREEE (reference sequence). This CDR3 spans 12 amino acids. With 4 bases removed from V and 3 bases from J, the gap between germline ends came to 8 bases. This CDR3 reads CASSGDGYEQYF. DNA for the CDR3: TGTGCCAGCAGCGGGGACGGCTACGAGCAGTACTTC.

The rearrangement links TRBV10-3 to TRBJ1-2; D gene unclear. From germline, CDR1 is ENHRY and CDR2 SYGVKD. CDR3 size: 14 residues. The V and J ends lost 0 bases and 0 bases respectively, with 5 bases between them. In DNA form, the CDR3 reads TGTGCCATCAGTGAGTCGAGTACTAACTATGGCTACACCTTC. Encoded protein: CAISESSTNYGYTF.

The CDR3 spells CASSPPGGEQYF. Written as DNA, the CDR3 is TGTGCCAGCAGCCCGCCGGGAGGCGAGCAGTACTTC. This chain connects TRBV9 to TRBJ2-7, with 7 bases lining up with TRBD2. The ends lost 4 bases at V and 6 bases at J; junction bases unmatched: 4. The CDR3 runs to 12 residues. CDR1 SGDLS and CDR2 YYNGEE come from the germline V gene.

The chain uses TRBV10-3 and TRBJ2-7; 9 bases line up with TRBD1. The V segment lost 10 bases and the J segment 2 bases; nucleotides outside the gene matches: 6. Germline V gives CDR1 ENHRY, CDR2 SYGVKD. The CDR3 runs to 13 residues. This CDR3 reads CATGGTGTYEQYF. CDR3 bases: TGTGCCACCGGCGGGACAGGGACCTACGAGCAGTACTTC.

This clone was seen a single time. CDR3 coding DNA: TGTGCCAGCAGCGGGGGGTTGTACACAGATACGCAGTATTTT. Translation gives CASSGGLYTDTQYF. The chain carries TRBV9 and TRBJ2-3; D may be TRBD1 or TRBD2 (5 bases each). Between the trimmed V and J ends, which lost 3 bases and 2 bases, there was a span of 10 bases. From germline, CDR1 is SGDLS and CDR2 YYNGEE. This CDR3 comprises 14 residues.

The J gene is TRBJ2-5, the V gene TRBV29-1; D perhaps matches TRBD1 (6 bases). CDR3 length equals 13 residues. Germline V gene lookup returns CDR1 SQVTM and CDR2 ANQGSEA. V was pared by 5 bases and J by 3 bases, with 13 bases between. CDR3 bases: TGCAGCGTTAGGGGTACAGGGAAAGAGACCCAGTACTTC. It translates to CSVRGTGKETQYF.

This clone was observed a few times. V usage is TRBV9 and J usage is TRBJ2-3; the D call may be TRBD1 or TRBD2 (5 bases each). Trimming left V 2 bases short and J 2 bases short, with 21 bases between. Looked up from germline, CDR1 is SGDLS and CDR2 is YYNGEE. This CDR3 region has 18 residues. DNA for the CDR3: TGTGCCAGCAGCGTTAAGGGACGGGTCCCTGTTGACACAGATACGCAGTATTTT. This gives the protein CASSVKGRVPVDTDTQYF.

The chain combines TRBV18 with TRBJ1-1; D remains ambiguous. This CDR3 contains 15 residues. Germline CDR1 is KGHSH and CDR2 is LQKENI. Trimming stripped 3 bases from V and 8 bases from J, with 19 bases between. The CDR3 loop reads CASSPRSETAAEAFF. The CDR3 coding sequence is TGTGCCAGCTCACCGAGAAGCGAGACTGCAGCCGAAGCTTTCTTT.

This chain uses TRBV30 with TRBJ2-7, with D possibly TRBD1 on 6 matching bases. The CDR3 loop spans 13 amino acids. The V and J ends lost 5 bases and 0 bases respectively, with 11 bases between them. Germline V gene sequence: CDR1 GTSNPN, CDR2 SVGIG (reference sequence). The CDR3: CAWATGTSYEQYF. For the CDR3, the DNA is TGTGCCTGGGCGACAGGAACCTCCTACGAGCAGTACTTC.

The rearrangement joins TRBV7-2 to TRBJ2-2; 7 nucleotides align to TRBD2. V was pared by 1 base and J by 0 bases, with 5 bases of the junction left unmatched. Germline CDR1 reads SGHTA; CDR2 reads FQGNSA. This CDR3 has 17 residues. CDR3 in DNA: TGTGCCAGCAGCTTAGTAGGAGCGGGGTCGAACACCGGGGAGCTGTTTTTT. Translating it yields CASSLVGAGSNTGELFF. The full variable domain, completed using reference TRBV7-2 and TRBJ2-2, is GAGVSQSPSNKVTEKGKDVELRCDPISGHTALYWYRQSLGQGLEFLIYFQGNSAPDKSGLPSDRFSAERTGGSVSTLTIQRTQQEDSAVYLCASSLVGAGSNTGELFFGEGSRLTVL.

CDR3 residues: CASSRTREGYEQFF. Written as DNA, the CDR3 is TGTGCCAGCAGCAGAACGCGGGAGGGCTATGAGCAGTTCTTC. The chain recombines TRBV9 with TRBJ2-1; TRBD2 aligns across 9 bases. This CDR3 is 14 amino acids long. The trim removed 4 bases at V and 8 bases at J, leaving 7 bases unmatched. Germline-derived CDR1 and CDR2 are SGDLS and YYNGEE. The full variable domain, completed using reference TRBV9 and TRBJ2-1, is DSGVTQTPKHLITATGQRVTLRCSPRSGDLSVYWYQQSLDQGLQFLIQYYNGEERAKGNILERFSAQQFPDLHSELNLSSLELGDSALYFCASSRTREGYEQFFGPGTRLTVL.

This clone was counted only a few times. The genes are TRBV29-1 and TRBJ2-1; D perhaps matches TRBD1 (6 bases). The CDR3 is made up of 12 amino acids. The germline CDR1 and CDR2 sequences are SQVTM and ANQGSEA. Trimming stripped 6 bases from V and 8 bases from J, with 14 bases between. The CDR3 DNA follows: TGCAGCGTCTTGACAGGAACCTATGAGCAGTTCTTC. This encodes CSVLTGTYEQFF.

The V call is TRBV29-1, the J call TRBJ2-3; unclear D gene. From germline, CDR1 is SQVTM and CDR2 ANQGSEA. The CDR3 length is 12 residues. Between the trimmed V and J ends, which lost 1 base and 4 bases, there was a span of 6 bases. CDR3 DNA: TGCAGCGTTGAAGCGTCTTCAGATACGCAGTATTTT. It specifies CSVEASSDTQYF.

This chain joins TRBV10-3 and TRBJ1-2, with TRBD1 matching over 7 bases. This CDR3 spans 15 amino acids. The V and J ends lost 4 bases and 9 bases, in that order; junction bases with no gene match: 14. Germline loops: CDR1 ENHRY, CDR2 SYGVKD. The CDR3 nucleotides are TGTGCCATCAGTGCAACGACAGGGACGGGGTTAAGCTACACCTTC. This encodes CAISATTGTGLSYTF.

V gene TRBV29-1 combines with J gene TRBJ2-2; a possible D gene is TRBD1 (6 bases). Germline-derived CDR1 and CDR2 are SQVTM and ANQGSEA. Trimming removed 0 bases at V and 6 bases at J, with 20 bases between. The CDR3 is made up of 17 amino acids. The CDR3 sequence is CSVEDFSRGGHAGELFF. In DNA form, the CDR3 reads TGCAGCGTTGAAGATTTTAGCAGAGGGGGTCACGCCGGGGAGCTGTTTTTT.

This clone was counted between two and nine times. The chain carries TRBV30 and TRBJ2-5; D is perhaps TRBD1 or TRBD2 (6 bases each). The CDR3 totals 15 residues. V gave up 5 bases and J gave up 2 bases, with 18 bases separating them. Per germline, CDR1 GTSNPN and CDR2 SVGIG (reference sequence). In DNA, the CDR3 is TGTGCCTGGGCACAGGGAGGTGTGGATCAAGAGACCCAGTACTTC. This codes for CAWAQGGVDQETQYF.